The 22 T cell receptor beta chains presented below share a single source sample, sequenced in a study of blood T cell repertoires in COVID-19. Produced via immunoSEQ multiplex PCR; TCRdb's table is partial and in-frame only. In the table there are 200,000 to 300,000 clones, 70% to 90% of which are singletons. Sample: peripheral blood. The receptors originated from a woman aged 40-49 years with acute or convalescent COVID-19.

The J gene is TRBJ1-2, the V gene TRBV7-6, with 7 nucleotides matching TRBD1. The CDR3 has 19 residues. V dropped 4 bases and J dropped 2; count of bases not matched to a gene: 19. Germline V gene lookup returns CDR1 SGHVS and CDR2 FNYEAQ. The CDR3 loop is CASSYTLGVLQGPNYGYTF. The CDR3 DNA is TGTGCCAGCAGCTATACCTTAGGGGTATTACAGGGGCCGAACTATGGCTACACCTTC. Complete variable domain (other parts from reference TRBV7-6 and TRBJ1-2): GAGVSQSPRYKVTKRGQDVALRCDPISGHVSLYWYRQALGQGPEFLTYFNYEAQQDKSGLPNDRFSAERPEGSISTLTIQRTEQRDSAMYRCASSYTLGVLQGPNYGYTFGSGTRLTVV.

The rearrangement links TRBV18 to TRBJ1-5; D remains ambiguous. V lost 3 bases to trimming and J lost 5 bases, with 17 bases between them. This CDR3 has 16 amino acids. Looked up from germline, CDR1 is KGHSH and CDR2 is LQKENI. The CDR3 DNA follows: TGTGCCAGCTCACCGTTGCATAACACCCTGGATCAGCCCCAGCATTTT. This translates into CASSPLHNTLDQPQHF.

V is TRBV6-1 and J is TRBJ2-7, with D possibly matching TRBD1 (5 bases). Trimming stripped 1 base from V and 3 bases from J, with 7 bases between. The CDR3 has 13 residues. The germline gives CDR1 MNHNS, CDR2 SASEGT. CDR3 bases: TGTGCCAGCAGTGAAGAGGGGATCTACGAGCAGTACGTC. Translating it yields CASSEEGIYEQYV.

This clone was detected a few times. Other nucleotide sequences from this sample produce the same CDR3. This CDR3 is CASSQGNYGYTF. DNA of the CDR3: TGTGCCAGCAGCCAGGGTAACTATGGCTACACCTTC. The gene calls are TRBV12-3 or TRBV12-4 and TRBJ1-2, with D maybe TRBD1 (5 bases). The CDR3 loop spans 12 amino acids. Between the trimmed V and J ends, which lost 6 bases and 1 base, there was a span of 6 bases.

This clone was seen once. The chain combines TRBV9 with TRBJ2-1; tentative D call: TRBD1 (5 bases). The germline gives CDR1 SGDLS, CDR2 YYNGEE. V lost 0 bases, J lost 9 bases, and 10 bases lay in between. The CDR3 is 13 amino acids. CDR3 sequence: CASSVEWTSEQFF. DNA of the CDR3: TGTGCCAGCAGCGTAGAGTGGACAAGTGAGCAGTTCTTC. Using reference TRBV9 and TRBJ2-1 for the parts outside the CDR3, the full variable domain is DSGVTQTPKHLITATGQRVTLRCSPRSGDLSVYWYQQSLDQGLQFLIQYYNGEERAKGNILERFSAQQFPDLHSELNLSSLELGDSALYFCASSVEWTSEQFFGPGTRLTVL.

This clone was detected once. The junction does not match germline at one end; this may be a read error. CDR3 protein: CAGSPRRGGTGELFF. CDR3 nucleotides: TGTGCCGGCAGCCCCCGACGGGGGGGGACCGGGGAGCTGTTTTTT. The genes are TRBV11-3 and TRBJ2-2; 8 bases fit TRBD2. This CDR3 is 15 amino acids long. Germline V gene lookup returns CDR1 SGHNT and CDR2 YENEEA.

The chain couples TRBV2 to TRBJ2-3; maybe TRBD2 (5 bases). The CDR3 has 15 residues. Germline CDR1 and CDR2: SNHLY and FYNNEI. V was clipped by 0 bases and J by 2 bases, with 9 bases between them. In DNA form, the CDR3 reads TGTGCCAGCAGTGAAGCGAGGGAACTCACAGATACGCAGTATTTT. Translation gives CASSEARELTDTQYF.

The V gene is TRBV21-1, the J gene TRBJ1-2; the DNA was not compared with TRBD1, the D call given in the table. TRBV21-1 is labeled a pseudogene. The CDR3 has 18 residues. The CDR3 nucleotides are TGTGCCAGCAGCAAAGGGGTGGGACGACCCGGGACACCCTATGGCTACACCTTC. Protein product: CASSKGVGRPGTPYGYTF.

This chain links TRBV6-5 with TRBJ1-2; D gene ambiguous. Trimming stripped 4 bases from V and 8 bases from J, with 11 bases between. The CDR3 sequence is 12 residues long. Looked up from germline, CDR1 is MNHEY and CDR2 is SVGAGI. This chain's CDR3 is CASSSEVRGYTF. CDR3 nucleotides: TGTGCCAGCAGTTCAGAGGTGAGGGGCTACACCTTC.

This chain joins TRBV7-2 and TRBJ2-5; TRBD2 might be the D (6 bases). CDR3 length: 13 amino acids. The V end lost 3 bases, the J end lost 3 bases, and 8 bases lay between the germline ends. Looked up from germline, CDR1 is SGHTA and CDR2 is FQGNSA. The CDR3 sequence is CASSLPGEETQYF. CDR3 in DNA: TGTGCCAGCAGCTTGCCGGGGGAAGAGACCCAGTACTTC. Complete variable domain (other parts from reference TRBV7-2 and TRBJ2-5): GAGVSQSPSNKVTEKGKDVELRCDPISGHTALYWYRQSLGQGLEFLIYFQGNSAPDKSGLPSDRFSAERTGGSVSTLTIQRTQQEDSAVYLCASSLPGEETQYFGPGTRLLVL.

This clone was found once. CDR3 sequence (DNA): TGTGCCAGCAGCAGGGACAGGGGAAACACCATATATTTT. Translation gives CASSRDRGNTIYF. This chain connects TRBV6-5 to TRBJ1-3; 8 bases line up with TRBD1. The CDR3 sequence is 13 residues long. The V gene's germline CDR1 is MNHEY and CDR2 SVGAGI. The ends lost 6 bases at V and 4 bases at J; junction bases unmatched: 2.

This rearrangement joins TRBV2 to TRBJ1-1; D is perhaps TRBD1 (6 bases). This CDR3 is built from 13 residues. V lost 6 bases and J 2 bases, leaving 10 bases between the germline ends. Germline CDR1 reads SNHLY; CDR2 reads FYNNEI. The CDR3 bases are TGTGCCAGCAGGATGGACAGAAACACTGAAGCTTTCTTT. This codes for CASRMDRNTEAFF.

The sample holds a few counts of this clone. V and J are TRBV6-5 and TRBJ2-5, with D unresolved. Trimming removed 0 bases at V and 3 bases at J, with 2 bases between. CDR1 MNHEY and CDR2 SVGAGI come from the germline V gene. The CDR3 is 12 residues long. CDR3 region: CASSYSKETQYF. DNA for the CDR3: TGTGCCAGCAGTTACTCCAAAGAGACCCAGTACTTC.

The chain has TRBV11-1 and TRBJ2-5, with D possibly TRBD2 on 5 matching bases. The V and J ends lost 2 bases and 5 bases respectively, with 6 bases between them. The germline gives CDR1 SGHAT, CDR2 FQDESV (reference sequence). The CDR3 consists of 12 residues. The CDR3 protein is CASSLTGETQYF. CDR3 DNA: TGTGCCAGCAGCTTAACGGGGGAGACCCAGTACTTC.

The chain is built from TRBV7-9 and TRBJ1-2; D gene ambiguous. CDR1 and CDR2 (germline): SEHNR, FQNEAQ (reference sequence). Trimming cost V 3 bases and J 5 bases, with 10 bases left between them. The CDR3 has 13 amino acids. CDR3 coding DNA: TGTGCCAGCAGCTTTAGCGCTACGTATGGCTACACCTTC. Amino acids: CASSFSATYGYTF.

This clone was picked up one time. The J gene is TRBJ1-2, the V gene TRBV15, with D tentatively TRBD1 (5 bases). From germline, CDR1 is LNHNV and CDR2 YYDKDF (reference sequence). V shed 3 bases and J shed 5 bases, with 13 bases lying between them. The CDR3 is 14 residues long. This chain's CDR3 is CATSSSSGGYGYTF. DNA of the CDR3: TGTGCCACCAGCAGCTCATCCGGGGGGTATGGCTACACCTTC.

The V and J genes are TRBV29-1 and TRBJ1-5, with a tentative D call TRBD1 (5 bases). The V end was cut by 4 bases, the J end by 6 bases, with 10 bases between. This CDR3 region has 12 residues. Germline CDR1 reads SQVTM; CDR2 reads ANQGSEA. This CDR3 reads CSVGVGGQPQHF. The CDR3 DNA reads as TGCAGCGTTGGTGTCGGGGGTCAGCCCCAGCATTTT.

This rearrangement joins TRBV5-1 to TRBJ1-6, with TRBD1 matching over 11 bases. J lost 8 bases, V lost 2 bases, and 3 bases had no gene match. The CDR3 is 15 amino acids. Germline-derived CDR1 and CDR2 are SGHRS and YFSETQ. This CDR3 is CASSFQGQGDSPLHF. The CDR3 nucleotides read TGCGCCAGCAGCTTTCAGGGACAGGGGGATTCACCCCTCCACTTT. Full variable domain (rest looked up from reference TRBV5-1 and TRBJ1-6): KAGVTQTPRYLIKTRGQQVTLSCSPISGHRSVSWYQQTPGQGLQFLFEYFSETQRNKGNFPGRFSGRQFSNSRSEMNVSTLELGDSALYLCASSFQGQGDSPLHFGNGTRLTVT.

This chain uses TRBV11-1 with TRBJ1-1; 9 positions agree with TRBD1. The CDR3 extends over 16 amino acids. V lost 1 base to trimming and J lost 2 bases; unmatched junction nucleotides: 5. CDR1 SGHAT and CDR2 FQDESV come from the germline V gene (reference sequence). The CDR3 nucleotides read TGTGCCAGCAGCTTAGGCGACAGGGGGTTTAACACTGAAGCTTTCTTT. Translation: CASSLGDRGFNTEAFF.

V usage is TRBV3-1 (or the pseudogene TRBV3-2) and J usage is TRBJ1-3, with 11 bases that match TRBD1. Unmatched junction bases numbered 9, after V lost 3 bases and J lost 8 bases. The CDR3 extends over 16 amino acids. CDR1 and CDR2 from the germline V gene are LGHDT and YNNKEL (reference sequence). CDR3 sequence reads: CASSQPTGTGGDTIYF. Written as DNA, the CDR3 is TGTGCCAGCAGCCAGCCCACCGGGACAGGGGGGGACACCATATATTTT.

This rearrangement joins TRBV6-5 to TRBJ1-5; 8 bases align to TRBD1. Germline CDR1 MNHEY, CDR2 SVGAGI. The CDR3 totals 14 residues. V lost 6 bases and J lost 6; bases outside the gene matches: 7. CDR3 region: CASRNRGVGQPQHF. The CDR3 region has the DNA TGTGCCAGCAGGAACAGGGGGGTAGGTCAGCCCCAGCATTTT.

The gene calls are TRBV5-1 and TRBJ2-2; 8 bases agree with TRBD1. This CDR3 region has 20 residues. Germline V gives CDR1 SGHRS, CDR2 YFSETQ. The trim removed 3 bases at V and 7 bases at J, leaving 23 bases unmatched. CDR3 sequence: CASSWDRLGLTARLGGELFF. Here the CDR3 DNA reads TGCGCCAGCAGCTGGGACAGGTTAGGGCTTACCGCACGTCTCGGCGGGGAGCTGTTTTTT.